This T cell receptor beta chain was sequenced in a study of T cell responses to AZD1222 COVID-19 vaccine. The V end was cut by 0 bases, the J end by 2 bases, with 8 bases between. Looked up from germline, CDR1 is SGHRS and CDR2 is YFSETQ. The CDR3 loop spans 14 amino acids. Libraries were prepared by immunoSEQ multiplex PCR; TCRdb keeps only in-frame clonotypes and omits some of them. The table includes about 130,000 clones, approximately 91% detected once. The receptor's source is an adult in good health. This chain connects TRBV5-1 to TRBJ1-1; D gene uncertain. This specimen was peripheral blood, taken on day 0 of AZD1222 vaccination. CDR3 DNA: TGCGCCAGCAGCTTGGCCTTGGCTAACACTGAAGCTTTCTTT. Translating gives CASSLALANTEAFF.